This T cell receptor beta chain appears in the sequencing data of a study of vaccination and CD4 T cells after COVID-19. Study-wide background: According to the study, participants were given two doses of BNT162b2 or mRNA-1273 vaccine. Cells were stimulated with overlapping spike peptides from SARS-CoV-2, HCoV-NL63, HCoV-OC43 and HCoV-229E. Researchers treated control cultures with a CEFX pool, an HIV-1 Nef pool, or no peptide.

As to time point: late sampling 161 to 241 days after vaccination in a few convalescent patients. Noted treatment: approximately nine-day PBMC culture with coronavirus spike peptide pools or control peptides (ViraFEST assay). TCR sequencing followed the expansion of antigen-specific T cells with peptide pools in ViraFEST. An Oncomine TCR Beta short-read assay was used to sequence the DNA from cultured CD4+ T cells. Via MiXCR, TCRdb re-called the PCR reads, giving one row per CDR3 protein. Of around 17,000 distinct CDR3 sequences listed, over 45% are singletons. Of note for this clonotype: Its antigen is not identified.

The CDR3 is 11 residues long. The chain couples TRBV21-1 to TRBJ2-1. TRBV21-1 is annotated as a pseudogene. The sequences come from CD4+ T cells from blood, cultured in vitro, collected about 7 months after SARS-CoV-2 vaccination. This sequence originates from a human donor who had recovered from COVID-19. The CDR3 here is CASRGVREQFF. CDR3 nucleotides: TGTGCCAGCAGAGGTGTTCGGGAGCAGTTCTTC.